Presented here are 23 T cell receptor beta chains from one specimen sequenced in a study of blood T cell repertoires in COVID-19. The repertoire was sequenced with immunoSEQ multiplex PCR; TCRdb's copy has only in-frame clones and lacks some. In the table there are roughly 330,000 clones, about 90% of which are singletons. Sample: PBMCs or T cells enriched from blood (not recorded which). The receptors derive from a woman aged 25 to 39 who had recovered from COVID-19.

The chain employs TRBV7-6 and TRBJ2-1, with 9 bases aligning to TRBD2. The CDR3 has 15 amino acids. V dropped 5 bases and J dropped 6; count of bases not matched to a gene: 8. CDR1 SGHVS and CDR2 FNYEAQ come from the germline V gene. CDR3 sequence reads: CASSSSGGVVNEQFF. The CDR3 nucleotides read TGTGCCAGCAGCAGTAGCGGGGGAGTCGTCAATGAGCAGTTCTTC.

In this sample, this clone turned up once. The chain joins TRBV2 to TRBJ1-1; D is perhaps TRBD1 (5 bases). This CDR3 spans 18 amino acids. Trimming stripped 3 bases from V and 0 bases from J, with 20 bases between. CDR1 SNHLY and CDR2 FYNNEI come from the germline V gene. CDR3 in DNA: TGTGCCAGCAGTGATCCTACCCGGGTGGGGGGACTGAACACTGAAGCTTTCTTT. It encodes CASSDPTRVGGLNTEAFF.

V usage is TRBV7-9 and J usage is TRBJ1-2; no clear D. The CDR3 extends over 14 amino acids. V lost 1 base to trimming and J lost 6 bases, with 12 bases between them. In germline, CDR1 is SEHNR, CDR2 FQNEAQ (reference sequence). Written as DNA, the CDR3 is TGTGCCAGCAGCTTAGTTCGCAGCGGACATGGCTACACCTTC. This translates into CASSLVRSGHGYTF. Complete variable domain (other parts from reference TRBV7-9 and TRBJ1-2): DTGVSQNPRHKITKRGQNVTFRCDPISEHNRLYWYRQTLGQGPEFLTYFQNEAQLEKSRLLSDRFSAERPKGSFSTLEIQRTEQGDSAMYLCASSLVRSGHGYTFGSGTRLTVV.

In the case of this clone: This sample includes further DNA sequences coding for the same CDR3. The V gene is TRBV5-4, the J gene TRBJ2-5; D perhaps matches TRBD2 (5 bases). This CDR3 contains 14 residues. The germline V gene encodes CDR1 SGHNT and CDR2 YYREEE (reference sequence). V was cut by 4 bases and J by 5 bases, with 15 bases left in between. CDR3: CASSLASGRETQYF. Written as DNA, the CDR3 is TGTGCCAGCAGCCTAGCCTCGGGCAGGGAGACCCAGTACTTC.

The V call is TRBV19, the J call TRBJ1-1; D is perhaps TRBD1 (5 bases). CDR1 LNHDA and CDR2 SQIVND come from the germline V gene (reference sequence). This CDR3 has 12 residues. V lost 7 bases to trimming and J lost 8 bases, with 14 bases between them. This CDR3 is CASTTGFREAFF. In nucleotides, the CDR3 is TGTGCCAGTACCACAGGTTTTAGAGAAGCTTTCTTT.

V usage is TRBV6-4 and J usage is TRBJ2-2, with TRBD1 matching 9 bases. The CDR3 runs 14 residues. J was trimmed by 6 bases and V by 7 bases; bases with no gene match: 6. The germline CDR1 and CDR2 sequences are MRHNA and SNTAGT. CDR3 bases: TGTGCCAGCAAGGAGGGACAGGGCCCCGGGGAGCTGTTTTTT. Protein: CASKEGQGPGELFF.

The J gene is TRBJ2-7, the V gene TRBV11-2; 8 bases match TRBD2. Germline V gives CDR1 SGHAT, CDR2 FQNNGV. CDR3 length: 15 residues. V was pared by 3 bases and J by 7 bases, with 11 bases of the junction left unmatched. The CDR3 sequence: CASSLGGTSLEEQYF. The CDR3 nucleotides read TGTGCCAGCAGCTTGGGGGGGACTAGTCTGGAAGAGCAGTACTTC. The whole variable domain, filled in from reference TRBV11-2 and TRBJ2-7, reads EAGVAQSPRYKIIEKRQSVAFWCNPISGHATLYWYQQILGQGPKLLIQFQNNGVVDDSQLPKDRFSAERLKGVDSTLKIQPAKLEDSAVYLCASSLGGTSLEEQYFGPGTRLTVT.

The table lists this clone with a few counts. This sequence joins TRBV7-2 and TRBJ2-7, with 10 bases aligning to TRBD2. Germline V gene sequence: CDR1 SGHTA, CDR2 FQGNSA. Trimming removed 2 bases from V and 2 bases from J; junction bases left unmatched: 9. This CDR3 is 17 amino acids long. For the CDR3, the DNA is TGTGCCAGCAGCTTACTAGCGGGGGACATAATGACCTACGAGCAGTACTTC. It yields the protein CASSLLAGDIMTYEQYF.

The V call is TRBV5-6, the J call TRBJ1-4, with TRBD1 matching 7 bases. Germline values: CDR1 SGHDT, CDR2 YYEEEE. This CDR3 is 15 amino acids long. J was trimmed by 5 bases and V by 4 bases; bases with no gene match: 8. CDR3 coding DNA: TGTGCCAGCAGCCCTCGACAGGGTTTAAATGAAAAACTGTTTTTT. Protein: CASSPRQGLNEKLFF.

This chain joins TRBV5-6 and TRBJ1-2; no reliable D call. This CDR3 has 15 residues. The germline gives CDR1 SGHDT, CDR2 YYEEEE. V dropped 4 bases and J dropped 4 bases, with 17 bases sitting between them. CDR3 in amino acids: CASSLGPAGIYGYTF. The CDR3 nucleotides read TGTGCCAGCAGCCTTGGCCCCGCAGGTATCTATGGCTACACCTTC.

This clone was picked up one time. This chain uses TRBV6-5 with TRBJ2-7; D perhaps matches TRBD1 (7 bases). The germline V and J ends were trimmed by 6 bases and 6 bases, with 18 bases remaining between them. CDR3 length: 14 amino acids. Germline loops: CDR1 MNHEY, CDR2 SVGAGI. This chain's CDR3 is CASRGHGQGGEQYF. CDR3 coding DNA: TGTGCCAGCAGGGGCCACGGTCAGGGGGGCGAGCAGTACTTC.

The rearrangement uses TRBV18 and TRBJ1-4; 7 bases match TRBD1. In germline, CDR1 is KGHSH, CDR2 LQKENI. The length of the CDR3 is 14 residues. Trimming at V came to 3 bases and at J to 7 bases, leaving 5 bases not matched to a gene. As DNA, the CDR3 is TGTGCCAGCTCACCCGGGACAGAGGCTGAAAAACTGTTTTTT. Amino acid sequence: CASSPGTEAEKLFF. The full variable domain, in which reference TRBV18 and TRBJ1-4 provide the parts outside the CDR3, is NAGVMQNPRHLVRRRGQEARLRCSPMKGHSHVYWYRQLPEEGLKFMVYLQKENIIDESGMPKERFSAEFPKEGPSILRIQQVVRGDSAAYFCASSPGTEAEKLFFGSGTQLSVL.

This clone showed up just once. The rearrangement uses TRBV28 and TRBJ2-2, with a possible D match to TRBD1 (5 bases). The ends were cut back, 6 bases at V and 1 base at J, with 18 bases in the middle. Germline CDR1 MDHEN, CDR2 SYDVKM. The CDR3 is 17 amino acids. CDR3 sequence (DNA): TGTGCCAGCAGCCTATCCGTTGACAGAGAGAACACCGGGGAGCTGTTTTTT. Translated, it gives CASSLSVDRENTGELFF.

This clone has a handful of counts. For the CDR3, the DNA is TGTGCCAGTCCGGGACAGGGGTACAATGAGCAGTTCTTC. It codes for CASPGQGYNEQFF. The chain recombines TRBV6-5 with TRBJ2-1; 10 nucleotides match TRBD1. The V gene end was trimmed by 9 bases and the J gene end by 4 bases; junction bases not matched to a gene: 3. The CDR3 runs to 13 residues. Germline V gene sequence: CDR1 MNHEY, CDR2 SVGAGI.

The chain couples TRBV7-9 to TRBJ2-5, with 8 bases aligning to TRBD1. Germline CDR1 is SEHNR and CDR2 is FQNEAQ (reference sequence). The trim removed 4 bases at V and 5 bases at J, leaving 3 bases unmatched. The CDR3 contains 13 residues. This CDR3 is CASSSDRGETQYF. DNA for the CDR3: TGTGCCAGCAGCTCCGACAGGGGTGAGACCCAGTACTTC.

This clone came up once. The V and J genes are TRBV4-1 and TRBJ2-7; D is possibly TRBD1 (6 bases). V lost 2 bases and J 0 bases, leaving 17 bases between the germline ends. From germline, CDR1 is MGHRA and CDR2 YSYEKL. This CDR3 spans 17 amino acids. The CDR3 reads CASSQSTGTLSSYEQYF. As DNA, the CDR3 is TGCGCCAGCAGCCAAAGTACCGGGACACTAAGCTCCTACGAGCAGTACTTC.

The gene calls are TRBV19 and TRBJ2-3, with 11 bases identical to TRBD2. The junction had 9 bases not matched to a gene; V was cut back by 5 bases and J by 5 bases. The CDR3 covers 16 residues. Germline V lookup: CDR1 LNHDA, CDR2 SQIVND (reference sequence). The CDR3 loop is CASSFFLAGGVDTQYF. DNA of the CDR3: TGTGCCAGTAGTTTTTTCTTAGCGGGGGGGGTAGATACGCAGTATTTT.

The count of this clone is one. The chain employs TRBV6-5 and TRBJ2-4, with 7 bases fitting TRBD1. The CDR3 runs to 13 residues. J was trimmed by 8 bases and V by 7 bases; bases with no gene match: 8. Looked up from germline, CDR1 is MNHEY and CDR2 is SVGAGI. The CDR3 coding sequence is TGTGCCAGCACCCTAACAGGGGCGTACATTCAGTACTTC. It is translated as CASTLTGAYIQYF.

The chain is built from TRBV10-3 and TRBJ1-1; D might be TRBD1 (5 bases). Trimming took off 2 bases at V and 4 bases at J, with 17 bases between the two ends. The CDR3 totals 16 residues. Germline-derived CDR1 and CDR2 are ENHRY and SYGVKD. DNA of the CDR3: TGTGCCATCAGTGAGGGGGGAGGGTATCAGGGCACTGAAGCTTTCTTT. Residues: CAISEGGGYQGTEAFF.

The CDR3 sequence: CASSQNSASGGNHNEQFF. The CDR3 bases are TGCGCCAGCAGCCAGAACAGCGCTAGCGGGGGAAACCACAATGAGCAGTTCTTC. The V call is TRBV4-3, the J call TRBJ2-1, with TRBD2 matching over 10 bases. The germline CDR1 and CDR2 sequences are LGHNA and YSLEER. With 3 bases clipped from V and 5 bases from J, the junction kept 13 bases outside the gene matches. The CDR3 covers 18 residues.

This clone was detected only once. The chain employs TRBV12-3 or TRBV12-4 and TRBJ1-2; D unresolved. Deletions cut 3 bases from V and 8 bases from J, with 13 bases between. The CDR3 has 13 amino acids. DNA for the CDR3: TGTGCCAGCAGTTTGTCGGAGCTTTTAGGCTACACCTTC. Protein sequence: CASSLSELLGYTF.

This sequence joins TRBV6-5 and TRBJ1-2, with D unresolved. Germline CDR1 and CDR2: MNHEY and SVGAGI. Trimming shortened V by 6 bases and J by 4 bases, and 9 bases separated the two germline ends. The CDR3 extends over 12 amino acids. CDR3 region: CASRTLGYGYTF. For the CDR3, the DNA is TGTGCCAGCAGGACTCTGGGCTATGGCTACACCTTC.

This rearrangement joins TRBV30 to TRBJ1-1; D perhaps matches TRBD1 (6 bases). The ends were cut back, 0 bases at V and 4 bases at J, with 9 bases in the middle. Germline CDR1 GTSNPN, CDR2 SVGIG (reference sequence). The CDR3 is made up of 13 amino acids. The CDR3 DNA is TGTGCCTGGAGTGTCCAGGGGTTCACTGAAGCTTTCTTT. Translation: CAWSVQGFTEAFF.